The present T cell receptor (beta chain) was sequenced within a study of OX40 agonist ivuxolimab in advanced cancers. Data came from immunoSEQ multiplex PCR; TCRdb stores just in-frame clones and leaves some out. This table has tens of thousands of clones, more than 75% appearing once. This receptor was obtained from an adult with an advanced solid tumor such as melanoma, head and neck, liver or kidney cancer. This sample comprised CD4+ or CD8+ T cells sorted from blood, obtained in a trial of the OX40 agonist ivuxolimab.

The CDR3 sequence is CASSYEQGVREQYF. In nucleotides, the CDR3 is TGTGCCAGCAGTTACGAACAGGGGGTGAGGGAGCAGTACTTC. The rearrangement joins TRBV6-6 to TRBJ2-7, with 8 bases identical to TRBD1. The ends lost 2 bases at V and 7 bases at J; junction bases unmatched: 7. The V gene's germline CDR1 is MNHNY and CDR2 SVGAGI (reference sequence). The CDR3 is 14 amino acids.